The sequence of this TCR beta chain was determined in a study of CD8 T cells in ankylosing spondylitis. Libraries of TCR beta came from quantitative 5'-RACE with molecular barcodes. TCRdb fed the 5' RACE reads into MiXCR, producing one record per CDR3 protein. There are over 130,000 distinct CDR3 sequences in the sample; 40% to 50% occur only once, and 12% to 15% lies in the top ten. The CDR3 has 14 amino acids. The germline V and J ends were trimmed by 0 bases and 2 bases, with 7 bases remaining between them. In germline, CDR1 is SGHDT, CDR2 YYEEEE. This TCR was sampled from a male donor with ankylosing spondylitis. The chain carries TRBV5-6 and TRBJ2-3; D call uncertain. Sequencing used synovial fluid, either unsorted or a sorted T cell fraction (not recorded which). CDR3 region: CASSLGLVTDTQYF. The CDR3 nucleotides read TGTGCCAGCAGCTTGGGCCTAGTCACAGATACGCAGTATTTT.